The rows below give T cell receptor beta chains drawn from one sample of a study of blood T cell repertoires in COVID-19. This table comes from immunoSEQ multiplex PCR, and its TCRdb copy is limited to in-frame clones, with some not included. The sample gives roughly 64,000 clones, 70% to 90% of which show up once; roughly 1.2% is in the top ten. What was sequenced was peripheral blood. These receptors originate from a man aged 35-49 years with acute or convalescent COVID-19. CDR3s include the opening cysteine and the closing phenylalanine or tryptophan. The D gene is left open where the match is weak. For some rows the clone size is stated as once, few or many, or as a class when expanded; others skip it.

size	V	J	D	CDR3	DNA
once	TRBV5-4	TRBJ2-2	NA	CASSLDGAGELFF	TGTGCCAGCAGCTTGGACGGGGCCGGGGAGCTGTTTTTT
few	TRBV4-2	TRBJ1-2	TRBD1	CASSQALVIRGAKGYGYTF	TGTGCCAGCAGCCAAGCCTTAGTCATCAGGGGGGCGAAGGGGTATGGCTACACCTTC
NA	TRBV30	TRBJ1-1	TRBD1	CAWSPRTGWNTEAFF	TGTGCCTGGAGTCCGCGGACAGGGTGGAACACTGAAGCTTTCTTT
few	TRBV5-1	TRBJ2-6	NA	CASSLNSYSGANVLTF	TGCGCCAGCAGCTTGAATTCCTACTCTGGGGCCAACGTCCTGACTTTC
NA	TRBV13	TRBJ1-6	NA	CASGRGESNSPLHF	TGTGCCAGCGGCAGAGGAGAATCTAATTCACCCCTCCACTTT
NA	TRBV9	TRBJ2-3	TRBD2	CASSSLAGGPDTQYF	TGTGCCAGCAGCTCTCTAGCGGGGGGGCCAGATACGCAGTATTTT
NA	TRBV7-9	TRBJ2-5	TRBD2	CASSSRRTGGQETQYF	TGTGCCAGCAGCTCGAGAAGGACGGGGGGGCAAGAGACCCAGTACTTC
NA	TRBV24-1	TRBJ1-5	NA	CATSDPLSNQPQHF	TGTGCCACCAGTGATCCCCTAAGCAATCAGCCCCAGCATTTT
NA	TRBV7-9	TRBJ2-7	NA	CASSLVRGGVSSYEQYF	TGTGCCAGCAGCTTAGTGCGTGGCGGGGTAAGCTCCTACGAGCAGTACTTC
once	TRBV10-1	TRBJ2-7	TRBD1	CASSEPMTGANLYF	TGCGCCAGCAGTGAGCCTATGACAGGGGCGAACCTGTACTTC
NA	TRBV14	TRBJ1-2	TRBD1	CASSHIDRGNGYTF	TGTGCCAGCAGCCATATAGACAGGGGTAACGGCTACACCTTC
NA	TRBV6-6	TRBJ2-1	TRBD1	CASSDRGRNEQFF	TGTGCCAGCAGTGACAGGGGGAGGAATGAGCAGTTCTTC
NA	TRBV7-3	TRBJ2-2	TRBD2	CASSPRSGGIQNTGELFF	TGTGCCAGCAGCCCACGATCGGGAGGAATCCAAAACACCGGGGAGCTGTTTTTT
NA	TRBV5-1	TRBJ2-5	NA	CASSSLPGNQETQYF	TGCGCCAGCAGCTCGTTGCCGGGGAACCAAGAGACCCAGTACTTC
NA	TRBV9	TRBJ2-6	NA	CASSVSTGIVSGANVLTF	TGTGCCAGCAGCGTGTCTACGGGTATAGTTTCCGGGGCCAACGTCCTGACTTTC
few	TRBV4-1	TRBJ2-1	TRBD2	CASSQGPLAGRERGQFF	TGCGCCAGCAGCCAAGGACCACTAGCGGGGCGTGAAAGGGGGCAGTTCTTC
NA	TRBV10-3	TRBJ1-1	NA	CASRPTENTEAFF	TGTGCCAGCCGACCGACAGAGAACACTGAAGCTTTCTTT
NA	TRBV5-1	TRBJ1-1	TRBD1	CASRTDRGGTEAFF	TGCGCCAGCAGAACGGACAGGGGAGGCACTGAAGCTTTCTTT
NA	TRBV30	TRBJ1-1	TRBD1	CAWRDRGQNTEAFF	TGTGCCTGGAGAGACAGGGGACAAAACACTGAAGCTTTCTTT
NA	TRBV19	TRBJ1-2	NA	CASSPGFSGYTF	TGTGCCAGTAGTCCGGGGTTCTCTGGCTACACCTTC
NA	TRBV27	TRBJ2-3	TRBD1	CASSLRPIGQGFTDTQYF	TGTGCCAGCAGTTTACGCCCTATCGGACAGGGTTTCACAGATACGCAGTATTTT
NA	TRBV18	TRBJ1-2	NA	CASSEQRNYGYTF	TGTGCCAGCTCGGAACAGAGAAACTATGGCTACACCTTC
NA	TRBV5-4	TRBJ2-5	NA	CASSSGTSEETQYF	TGTGCCAGCAGCTCCGGGACATCCGAAGAGACCCAGTACTTC
once	TRBV19	TRBJ2-7	TRBD1	CASSPNRGHYEQYF	TGTGCCAGTAGTCCTAACAGGGGCCACTACGAGCAGTACTTC
NA	TRBV7-2	TRBJ2-3	TRBD2	CASSLARGGTDTQYF	TGTGCCAGCAGCTTAGCGCGGGGGGGCACAGATACGCAGTATTTT
NA	TRBV3-1/TRBV3-2	TRBJ1-6	NA	CASSQEEEGSYNSPLHF	TGTGCCAGCAGCCAAGAAGAAGAGGGCTCCTATAATTCACCCCTCCACTTT
NA	TRBV30	TRBJ2-2	NA	CARLDRTTGELFF	TGTGCCAGACTTGACAGGACCACCGGGGAGCTGTTTTTT
NA	TRBV6-2/TRBV6-3	TRBJ1-4	NA	CASSYPGPNEKLFF	TGTGCCAGCAGTTACCCTGGCCCTAATGAAAAACTGTTTTTT
few	TRBV29-1	TRBJ1-3	NA	CSAETGLGNTIYF	TGCAGCGCAGAGACAGGACTCGGAAACACCATATATTTT
NA	TRBV11-3	TRBJ1-2	TRBD1	CASSPGQGEYGYTF	TGTGCCAGCAGCCCAGGACAGGGGGAATATGGCTACACCTTC
NA	TRBV5-5	TRBJ2-5	TRBD1	CASSPQGAEETQYF	TGTGCCAGCAGCCCCCAGGGGGCAGAGGAGACCCAGTACTTC
NA	TRBV19	TRBJ1-2	TRBD1	CASTLQGDPYSYTF	TGTGCCAGTACCCTGCAGGGGGACCCGTATAGCTACACCTTC
NA	TRBV5-1	TRBJ2-7	TRBD2	CASSPWGSGGPSSYEQYF	TGCGCCAGCAGCCCGTGGGGTAGCGGGGGGCCGAGCTCCTACGAGCAGTACTTC
NA	TRBV2	TRBJ1-2	TRBD1	CASRLGGTGGSGGYTF	TGTGCCAGCAGGCTCGGGGGGACAGGCGGGAGTGGTGGCTACACCTTC
NA	TRBV25-1	TRBJ1-2	NA	CASSEYGGNYGYTF	TGTGCCAGCAGTGAATATGGGGGGAACTATGGCTACACCTTC